This TCR beta chain was recorded in a study of early T cells in non-severe SARS-CoV-2 infection. TCRdb re-called the 5' RACE reads with MiXCR, one entry per CDR3 protein. The table shows some 98,000 distinct CDR3 sequences, with around 17% occurring only once. The CDR3 is made up of 14 amino acids. Germline-derived CDR1 and CDR2 are ENHRY and SYGVKD. The V end lost 2 bases, the J end lost 2 bases, and 9 bases lay between the germline ends. This clonotype showed up many times. The chain combines TRBV10-3 with TRBJ2-5; weak D call: TRBD2 (6 bases). Sequencing used whole blood. The receptor's source is an adult who was a healthcare worker with PCR-confirmed SARS-CoV-2 infection or an uninfected control (not recorded which). The CDR3 spells CAISEMGGQETQYF. CDR3 bases: TGTGCCATCAGTGAGATGGGGGGTCAAGAGACCCAGTACTTC.